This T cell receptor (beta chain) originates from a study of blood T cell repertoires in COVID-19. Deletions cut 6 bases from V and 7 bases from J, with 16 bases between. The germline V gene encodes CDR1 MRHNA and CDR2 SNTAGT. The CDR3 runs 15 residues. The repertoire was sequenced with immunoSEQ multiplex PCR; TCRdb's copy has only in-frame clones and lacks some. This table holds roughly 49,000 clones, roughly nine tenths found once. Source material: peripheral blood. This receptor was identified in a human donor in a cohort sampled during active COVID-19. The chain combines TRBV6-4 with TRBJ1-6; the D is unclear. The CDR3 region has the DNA TGTGCCAGCAGGCGGGATCTTAACCGAAATTCACCCCTCCACTTT. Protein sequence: CASRRDLNRNSPLHF.